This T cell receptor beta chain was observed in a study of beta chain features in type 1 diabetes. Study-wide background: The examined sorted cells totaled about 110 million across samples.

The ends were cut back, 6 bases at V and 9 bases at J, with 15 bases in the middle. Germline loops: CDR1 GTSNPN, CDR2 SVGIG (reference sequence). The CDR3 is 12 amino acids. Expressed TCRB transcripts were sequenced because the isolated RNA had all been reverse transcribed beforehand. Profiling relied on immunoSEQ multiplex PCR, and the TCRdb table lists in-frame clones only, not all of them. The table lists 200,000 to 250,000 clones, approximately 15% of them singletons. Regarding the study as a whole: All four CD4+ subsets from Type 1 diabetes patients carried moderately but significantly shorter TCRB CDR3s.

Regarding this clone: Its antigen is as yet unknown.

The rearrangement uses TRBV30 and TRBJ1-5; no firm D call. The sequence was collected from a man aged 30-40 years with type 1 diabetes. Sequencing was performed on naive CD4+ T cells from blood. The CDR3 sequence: CACDYGSGPQHF. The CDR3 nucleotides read TGTGCCTGCGACTATGGGAGCGGGCCCCAGCATTTT.